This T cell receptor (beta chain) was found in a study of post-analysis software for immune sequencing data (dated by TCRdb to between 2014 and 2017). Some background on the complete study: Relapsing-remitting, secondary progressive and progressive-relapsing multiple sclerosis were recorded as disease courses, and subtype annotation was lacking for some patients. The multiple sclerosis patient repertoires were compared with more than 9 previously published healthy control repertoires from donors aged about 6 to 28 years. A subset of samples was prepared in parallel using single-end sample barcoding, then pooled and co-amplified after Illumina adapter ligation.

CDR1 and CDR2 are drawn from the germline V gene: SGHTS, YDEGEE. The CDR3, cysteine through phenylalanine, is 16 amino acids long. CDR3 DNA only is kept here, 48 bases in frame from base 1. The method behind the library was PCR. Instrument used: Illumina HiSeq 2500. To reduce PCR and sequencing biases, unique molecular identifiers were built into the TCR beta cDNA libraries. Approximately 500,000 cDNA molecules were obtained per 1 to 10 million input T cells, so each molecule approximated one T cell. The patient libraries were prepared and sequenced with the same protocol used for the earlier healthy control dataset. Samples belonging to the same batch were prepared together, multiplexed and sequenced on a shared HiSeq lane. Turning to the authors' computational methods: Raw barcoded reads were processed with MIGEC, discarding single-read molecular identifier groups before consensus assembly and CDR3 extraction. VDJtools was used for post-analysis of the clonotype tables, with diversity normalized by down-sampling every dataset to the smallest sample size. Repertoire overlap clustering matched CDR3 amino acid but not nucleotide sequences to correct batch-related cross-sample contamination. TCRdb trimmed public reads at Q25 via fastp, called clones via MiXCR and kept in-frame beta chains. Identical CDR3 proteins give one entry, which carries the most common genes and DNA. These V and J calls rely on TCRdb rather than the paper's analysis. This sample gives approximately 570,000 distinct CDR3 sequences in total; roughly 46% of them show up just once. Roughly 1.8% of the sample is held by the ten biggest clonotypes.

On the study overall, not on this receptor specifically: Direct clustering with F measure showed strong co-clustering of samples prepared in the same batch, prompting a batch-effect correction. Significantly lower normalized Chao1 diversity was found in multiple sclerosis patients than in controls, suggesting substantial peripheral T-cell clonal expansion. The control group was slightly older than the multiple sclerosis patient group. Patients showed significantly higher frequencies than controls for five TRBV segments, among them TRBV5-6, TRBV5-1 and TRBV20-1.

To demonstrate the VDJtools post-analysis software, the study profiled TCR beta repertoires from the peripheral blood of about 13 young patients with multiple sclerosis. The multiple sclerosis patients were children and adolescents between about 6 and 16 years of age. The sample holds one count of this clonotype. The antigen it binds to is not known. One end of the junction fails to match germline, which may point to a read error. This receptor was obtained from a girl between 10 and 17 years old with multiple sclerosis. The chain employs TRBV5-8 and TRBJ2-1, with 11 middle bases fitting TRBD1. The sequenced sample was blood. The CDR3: CASSRDGQGAYNGQFF. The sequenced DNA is TGTGCCAGCAGCCGGGACGGACAGGGGGCGTACAATGGGCAGTTCTTC.